This T cell receptor (beta chain) was retrieved from a study of blood T cell repertoires in COVID-19. Study context: Samples of COVID-19 (acute and convalescent) were obtained from the United States, Italy and Spain. From T cells, B-cell-depleted T cells, or PBMCs came the material, which was cDNA or gDNA.

Original processing methods: Estimation of nucleated cell counts relied on the amplification of reference gene primers. TCRdb keeps only in-frame clones here, not all; method: immunoSEQ multiplex PCR. That table furnishes V, J and clone size, whereas the DNA furnished D and trimming. The sample shows 20,000 to 30,000 clones, 82% of them seen only once. V was cut by 6 bases and J by 2 bases, with 11 bases left in between. CDR1 and CDR2 (germline): LNHDA, SQIVND (reference sequence). The CDR3 runs 14 residues. The clonotype originates from a human donor in a cohort sampled during active COVID-19. V usage is TRBV19 and J usage is TRBJ1-3, with a tentative D call TRBD1 (6 bases). The sample comprised peripheral blood. The chain's CDR3 is CASSPQGTGNTIYF. For the CDR3, the DNA is TGTGCCAGTAGCCCACAGGGCACTGGAAACACCATATATTTT.